This paragraph reports one T cell receptor (beta chain). The data are from a study of T cell changes during pregnancy in multiple sclerosis. Per germline, CDR1 ENHRY and CDR2 SYGVKD. This CDR3 region has 12 residues. V lost 6 bases to trimming and J lost 4 bases, with 7 bases between them. Profiling relied on immunoSEQ multiplex PCR, and the TCRdb table lists in-frame clones only, not all of them. The table records 60,000 to 75,000 clones, about 92% of them present only once. The sample was peripheral blood, taken after pregnancy. This receptor was obtained from a female donor with multiple sclerosis, enrolled in a pregnancy study. The rearrangement joins TRBV10-3 to TRBJ1-3, with no clear D. CDR3 sequence reads: CAIREAGNTIYF. In DNA, the CDR3 is TGTGCCATCAGGGAAGCGGGAAACACCATATATTTT.